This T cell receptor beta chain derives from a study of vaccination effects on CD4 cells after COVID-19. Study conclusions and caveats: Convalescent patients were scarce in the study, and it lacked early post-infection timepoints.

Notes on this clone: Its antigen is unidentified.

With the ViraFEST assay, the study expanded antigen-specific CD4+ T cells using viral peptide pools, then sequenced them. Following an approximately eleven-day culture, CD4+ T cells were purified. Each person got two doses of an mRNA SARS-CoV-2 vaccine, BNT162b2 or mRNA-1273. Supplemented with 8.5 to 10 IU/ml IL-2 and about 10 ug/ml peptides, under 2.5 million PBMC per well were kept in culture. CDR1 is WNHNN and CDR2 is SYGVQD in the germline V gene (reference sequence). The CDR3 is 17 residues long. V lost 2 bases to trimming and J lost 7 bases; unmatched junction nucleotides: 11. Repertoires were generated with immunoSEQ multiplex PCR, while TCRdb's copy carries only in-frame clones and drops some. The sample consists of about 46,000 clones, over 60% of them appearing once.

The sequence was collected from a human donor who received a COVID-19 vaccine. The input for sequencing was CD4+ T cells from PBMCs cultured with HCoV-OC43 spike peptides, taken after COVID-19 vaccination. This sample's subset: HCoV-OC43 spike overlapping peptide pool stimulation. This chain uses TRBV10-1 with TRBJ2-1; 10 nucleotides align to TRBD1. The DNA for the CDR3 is TGCGCCAGCAGTGAGAGGCCTCCGGGACAGGGGTTGAATGAGCAGTTCTTC. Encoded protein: CASSERPPGQGLNEQFF.